The 14 T cell receptor beta chains below all came from one sample that was sequenced in a study of post-analysis software for immune sequencing data. General study findings and limits: Relative to controls, patients had roughly five TRBV segments at higher frequency, with TRBV5-6, TRBV5-1 and TRBV20-1 among these.

Tagging with unique molecular identifiers was a feature of the TCR beta cDNA libraries. TCRdb used MiXCR to reprocess the PCR reads, holding one entry per CDR3 protein. The sample includes some 500,000 distinct CDR3 sequences, under 55% of them seen just once. Antigens of these TCRs are unknown. The sequenced sample was blood. Receptors originate from a girl between 10 and 17 years old with multiple sclerosis.

This chain links TRBV7-6 with TRBJ2-3, with D possibly being TRBD1 or TRBD2 (5 bases each). V gave up 5 bases and J gave up 6 bases, with 15 bases separating them. The CDR3 is 14 residues long. Germline-derived CDR1 and CDR2 are SGHVS and FNYEAQ. Here the CDR3 reads CASSGPGPWDTQYF. The CDR3, as DNA: TGTGCCAGCAGCGGCCCGGGGCCGTGGGATACGCAGTATTTT.

This clonotype was detected a few times. The chain uses TRBV20-1 and TRBJ2-1, with 15 positions matching TRBD2. Germline loops: CDR1 DFQATT, CDR2 SNEGSKA (reference sequence). The CDR3 contains 14 residues. Trimming cost V 5 bases and J 9 bases; bases outside gene matches: 5. CDR3 protein: CSAPGLAGGTEQFF. The CDR3 coding sequence is TGCAGTGCTCCCGGACTAGCGGGAGGGACTGAGCAGTTCTTC.

The rearrangement links TRBV14 to TRBJ2-5, with D perhaps assigned TRBD1 or TRBD2 (5 bases each). Germline CDR1 and CDR2: SGHDN and FVKESK. The CDR3 extends over 16 amino acids. The V end was cut by 3 bases, the J end by 2 bases, with 16 bases between. CDR3 nucleotide sequence: TGTGCCAGCAGCCAGCTGAGGGGTTTTAATCAAGAGACCCAGTACTTC. Translating it yields CASSQLRGFNQETQYF.

This clonotype showed up just a few times. V is TRBV12-3 or TRBV12-4 and J is TRBJ1-2; D is unclear. V was clipped by 4 bases and J by 4 bases, with 10 bases between them. The CDR3 is 13 residues long. The CDR3 loop reads CASSSLRTYGYTF. For the CDR3, the DNA is TGTGCCAGCAGTTCATTGAGAACCTATGGCTACACCTTC.

The rearrangement uses TRBV20-1 and TRBJ2-4; D unresolved. The J call may be incorrect, as the DNA end agrees better with TRBJ2-7. The germline V gene has CDR1 DFQATT and CDR2 SNEGSKA (reference sequence). The CDR3 contains 13 residues. The CDR3 reads CSARVDGAYEQYF. The CDR3 DNA is TGCAGTGCTAGGGTAGACGGTGCCTACGAGCAGTACTTC.

V and J are TRBV7-6 and TRBJ1-2; D uncertain. The CDR3 contains 13 residues. Trimming removed 0 bases from V and 8 bases from J, with 10 bases in between. Germline lookup yields CDR1 SGHVS and CDR2 FNYEAQ. In DNA form, the CDR3 reads TGTGCCAGCAGCTTAGCGGAGGGTCGGGGCTACACCTTC. Translating gives CASSLAEGRGYTF.

The table lists this clonotype with a few counts. The chain joins TRBV6-5 to TRBJ2-7; 11 bases are a match to TRBD2. The V and J ends lost 6 bases and 3 bases, in that order; junction bases with no gene match: 7. This CDR3 is built from 15 residues. Germline-derived CDR1 and CDR2 are MNHEY and SVGAGI. CDR3 region: CASSRLAGTNYEQYF. As DNA, the CDR3 is TGTGCCAGCAGCAGACTAGCGGGGACAAACTACGAGCAGTACTTC.

The chain couples TRBV3-1 to TRBJ1-6, with TRBD1 as a possible D gene (6 bases). Germline V CDR1 and CDR2: LGHDT, YNNKEL (reference sequence). V was pared by 4 bases and J by 0 bases, with 19 bases between. The CDR3 has 19 amino acids. Written as DNA, the CDR3 is TGTGCCAGCAGCCTATACGCAGGGGCCCTGAGCTCCTATAATTCACCCCTCCACTTT. This gives the protein CASSLYAGALSSYNSPLHF.

This clonotype appeared a few times. The junction departs from the called germline gene at one end, perhaps through a read error. The chain recombines TRBV15 with TRBJ2-1; 11 nucleotides agree with TRBD2. CDR1 and CDR2 (germline): LNHNV, YYDKDF (reference sequence). CDR3 size: 17 residues. The CDR3 spells CAASRDLGTSGGDEQFF. Here the CDR3 DNA reads TGTGCCGCCAGCAGAGATTTAGGGACTAGCGGAGGGGATGAGCAGTTCTTC.

This clonotype appeared a single time. The chain joins TRBV20-1 to TRBJ2-4, with TRBD2 identical over 10 bases. V lost 6 bases and J lost 13; bases outside the gene matches: 15. The CDR3 has 14 amino acids. Germline assignment: CDR1 DFQATT and CDR2 SNEGSKA (reference sequence). The CDR3 here is CSASRTSGGGEQYF. The CDR3 nucleotides are TGCAGTGCAAGTAGGACTAGCGGTGGGGGAGAGCAGTACTTC.

The chain has TRBV5-1 and TRBJ2-1; TRBD2 matches 7 bases. Looked up from germline, CDR1 is SGHRS and CDR2 is YFSETQ. The CDR3 runs 16 residues. Unmatched junction bases numbered 11, after V lost 4 bases and J lost 4 bases. CDR3 residues: CASSLPLAVIYNEQFF. The CDR3 DNA follows: TGCGCCAGCAGCCTCCCTCTAGCGGTTATTTACAATGAGCAGTTCTTC.

The chain uses TRBV18 and TRBJ2-3; 9 nucleotides align to TRBD1. Germline assignment: CDR1 KGHSH and CDR2 LQKENI. V trimming: 5 bases; J trimming: 1 base; junction bases outside the gene matches: 7. This CDR3 is built from 16 residues. In DNA form, the CDR3 reads TGTGCCAGCTCAACAGGGGGCGAAGGGGGCACAGATACGCAGTATTTT. The encoded protein is CASSTGGEGGTDTQYF.

The V call is TRBV4-2, the J call TRBJ2-4; D gene uncertain. V lost 8 bases and J 1 base, leaving 15 bases between the germline ends. The CDR3 extends over 15 amino acids. Germline CDR1 reads LGHNA; CDR2 reads YNFKEQ. CDR3 DNA: TGTGCCAGCGCTGAGGTCGGTTTGGCCAAAAACATTCAGTACTTC. Its translation is CASAEVGLAKNIQYF.

The genes are TRBV29-1 and TRBJ2-1, with TRBD1 matching 7 bases. CDR1 is SQVTM, CDR2 ANQGSEA, per germline. The CDR3 spans 15 residues. The V and J ends lost 3 bases and 8 bases, in that order; junction bases with no gene match: 13. The CDR3 coding sequence is TGCAGCGTTGAGGGGAGACAGGGTATTGGCGATGAGCAGTTCTTC. Encoded protein: CSVEGRQGIGDEQFF.